The next 28 T cell receptor beta chains were all read from a single sample in a study of OX40 agonist ivuxolimab in advanced cancers. Sequenced by immunoSEQ multiplex PCR; TCRdb stores in-frame clones only, minus some. The sample yields about 77,000 clones, just under 90% seen once. The starting material was CD4+ or CD8+ T cells sorted from blood, obtained in a trial of the OX40 agonist ivuxolimab. The receptors here all came from an adult with an advanced solid tumor such as melanoma, head and neck, liver or kidney cancer.

The chain employs TRBV5-4 and TRBJ1-1; D unclear. Germline V gene sequence: CDR1 SGHNT, CDR2 YYREEE (reference sequence). V lost 3 bases and J 0 bases, leaving 6 bases between the germline ends. The CDR3 contains 13 residues. CDR3 coding DNA: TGTGCCAGCAGCTCCCCGGTGAACACTGAAGCTTTCTTT. Protein sequence: CASSSPVNTEAFF.

The rearrangement joins TRBV7-2 to TRBJ2-3, with D possibly being TRBD2 (6 bases). The CDR3 sequence is 16 residues long. Between the trimmed V and J ends, which lost 5 bases and 4 bases, there was a span of 19 bases. The germline V gene has CDR1 SGHTA and CDR2 FQGNSA. The DNA for the CDR3 is TGTGCCAGCAGCCCCCGGACTATCAGTGGCGCAGATACGCAGTATTTT. Translating gives CASSPRTISGADTQYF. The variable domain in full, completed from reference TRBV7-2 and TRBJ2-3, reads GAGVSQSPSNKVTEKGKDVELRCDPISGHTALYWYRQSLGQGLEFLIYFQGNSAPDKSGLPSDRFSAERTGGSVSTLTIQRTQQEDSAVYLCASSPRTISGADTQYFGPGTRLTVL.

The V and J genes are TRBV15 and TRBJ2-3; perhaps D is TRBD1 or TRBD2 (5 bases each). V was pared by 8 bases and J by 4 bases, with 16 bases between. Germline loops: CDR1 LNHNV, CDR2 YYDKDF (reference sequence). This CDR3 contains 14 residues. Written as DNA, the CDR3 is TGTGCCACCGGGGCGGGCGGTAGCGCAGATACGCAGTATTTT. Its translation is CATGAGGSADTQYF.

The gene calls are TRBV13 and TRBJ2-7; 8 nucleotides agree with TRBD2. From germline, CDR1 is PRHDT and CDR2 FYEKMQ (reference sequence). Germline trimming cut 6 bases from V and 3 bases from J; bases unmatched to any gene: 7. The CDR3 has 14 amino acids. This CDR3 is CASRRLASNYEQYF. For the CDR3, the DNA is TGTGCCAGCAGAAGACTAGCGTCTAACTACGAGCAGTACTTC.

The CDR3: CASSSPPGQGYGEPQHF. CDR3 bases: TGTGCCAGCAGTTCTCCCCCAGGGCAGGGATATGGGGAGCCCCAGCATTTT. The chain carries TRBV28 and TRBJ1-5, with D perhaps TRBD1 (5 bases). This CDR3 comprises 17 residues. Germline lookup yields CDR1 MDHEN and CDR2 SYDVKM. V lost 4 bases and J lost 8, with 24 bases in between. Together with reference TRBV28 and TRBJ1-5, the CDR3 gives the full variable domain: DVKVTQSSRYLVKRTGEKVFLECVQDMDHENMFWYRQDPGLGLRLIYFSYDVKMKEKGDIPEGYSVSREKKERFSLILESASTNQTSMYLCASSSPPGQGYGEPQHFGDGTRLSIL.

The chain carries TRBV6-5 and TRBJ1-2, with 7 bases aligning to TRBD1. CDR1 is MNHEY and CDR2 is SVGAGI in the germline V gene. V was pared by 2 bases and J by 4 bases, with 7 bases of the junction left unmatched. This CDR3 contains 15 residues. The CDR3 reads CASSYMRGQTYGYTF. The CDR3 region has the DNA TGTGCCAGCAGTTACATGAGGGGGCAAACCTATGGCTACACCTTC.

The chain combines TRBV10-1 with TRBJ1-3; possible D gene TRBD1, 5 bases. Germline values: CDR1 WNHNN, CDR2 SYGVQD (reference sequence). The CDR3 consists of 16 residues. Trimming pared 3 bases from V and 2 bases from J, leaving 14 bases between. This CDR3 reads CASSDSLGTTGNTIYF. CDR3 DNA: TGCGCCAGCAGTGATTCGTTGGGGACCACTGGAAACACCATATATTTT.

The chain links TRBV5-1 to TRBJ2-7; TRBD1 or TRBD2 may be the D gene (5 bases each). This CDR3 has 14 residues. V was trimmed by 0 bases and J by 5 bases, leaving 12 bases between them. Per the germline V gene, CDR1 is SGHRS and CDR2 is YFSETQ. CDR3 nucleotides: TGCGCCAGCAGCTTGGGGCCAGGGAGCAACGAGCAGTACTTC. This codes for CASSLGPGSNEQYF.

The chain joins TRBV5-1 to TRBJ1-1; D gene uncertain. The V gene lost 3 bases and the J gene lost 3 bases, with 15 bases spanning the gap. Germline V CDR1 and CDR2: SGHRS, YFSETQ. CDR3 length equals 15 residues. The CDR3 spells CASSSPGGKDTEAFF. DNA of the CDR3: TGCGCCAGCAGCTCCCCAGGAGGGAAGGACACTGAAGCTTTCTTT.

This clone has only a few counts. The V and J genes are TRBV11-2 and TRBJ1-1; D is unclear. V lost 0 bases, J lost 6 bases, and 8 bases lay in between. The CDR3 consists of 13 residues. The germline V gene has CDR1 SGHAT and CDR2 FQNNGV. CDR3 sequence reads: CASSLEVVAEAFF. For the CDR3, the DNA is TGTGCCAGCAGCTTAGAAGTGGTCGCTGAAGCTTTCTTT.

This chain joins TRBV5-4 and TRBJ1-1; no definite D call. There are 14 residues in the CDR3. Germline loops: CDR1 SGHNT, CDR2 YYREEE (reference sequence). The V gene lost 3 bases and the J gene lost 5 bases, with 14 bases spanning the gap. The CDR3 nucleotides are TGTGCCAGCAGCTCAGGTCACTTGGGGACTGAAGCTTTCTTT. It specifies CASSSGHLGTEAFF.

J is TRBJ2-3 and V is TRBV7-2, with 10 bases that match TRBD2. V lost 3 bases, J lost 0 bases, and 0 bases stayed unmatched. The CDR3 spans 15 residues. Germline V CDR1 and CDR2: SGHTA, FQGNSA. CDR3 coding DNA: TGTGCCAGCAGCTTGACTAGCGGGAGCACAGATACGCAGTATTTT. Translated: CASSLTSGSTDTQYF.

This chain connects TRBV5-1 to TRBJ2-5, with 16 bases matching TRBD2. Looked up from germline, CDR1 is SGHRS and CDR2 is YFSETQ. The CDR3 has 16 residues. Trimming cost V 3 bases and J 5 bases; bases outside gene matches: 4. The CDR3 is CASSSGTSGRAETQYF. CDR3 DNA sequence: TGCGCCAGCAGCTCCGGGACTAGCGGGAGGGCGGAGACCCAGTACTTC.

CDR3 sequence reads: CASSERETGMSEKLFF. CDR3 nucleotide sequence: TGTGCCAGCAGTGAGAGGGAGACAGGGATGAGTGAAAAACTGTTTTTT. V gene TRBV6-4 combines with J gene TRBJ1-4, with 7 bases fitting TRBD1. This CDR3 comprises 16 residues. V gave up 3 bases and J gave up 7 bases; unmatched junction bases: 11. Germline V gene lookup returns CDR1 MRHNA and CDR2 SNTAGT.

This chain connects TRBV5-6 to TRBJ1-1, with D possibly matching TRBD1 (5 bases). V lost 2 bases and J lost 6, with 8 bases in between. CDR1 is SGHDT and CDR2 is YYEEEE in the germline V gene. The CDR3 loop spans 12 amino acids. CDR3 amino acids: CASSFLQAEAFF. The CDR3 bases are TGTGCCAGCAGCTTCCTACAGGCTGAAGCTTTCTTT.

CDR3 residues: CASSEAGRSTDTQYF. In DNA, the CDR3 is TGCGCCAGCAGCGAAGCGGGCCGATCCACAGATACGCAGTATTTT. The chain links TRBV5-1 to TRBJ2-3; tentatively, D is TRBD2 (6 bases). Trimming shortened V by 4 bases and J by 2 bases, and 14 bases separated the two germline ends. This CDR3 is 15 amino acids long. In germline, CDR1 is SGHRS, CDR2 YFSETQ.

The J gene is TRBJ1-2, the V gene TRBV7-2; no definite D call. The CDR3 consists of 13 residues. CDR1 is SGHTA, CDR2 FQGNSA, per germline. Trimming cost V 2 bases and J 7 bases, with 11 bases left between them. The CDR3 nucleotides are TGTGCCAGCAGCTTAAAGGTCTACGGTGGCTACACCTTC. Translated, it gives CASSLKVYGGYTF.

V is TRBV7-8 and J is TRBJ2-3; D possibly corresponds to TRBD2 (5 bases). This CDR3 comprises 15 residues. Germline CDR1 SGHVS, CDR2 FQNEAQ. Trimming stripped 1 base from V and 2 bases from J, with 10 bases between. The CDR3 DNA reads as TGTGCCAGCAGCTTAGACCGAGGGTTCACAGATACGCAGTATTTT. As protein: CASSLDRGFTDTQYF.

The chain links TRBV19 to TRBJ1-1; no clear D. The germline CDR1 and CDR2 sequences are LNHDA and SQIVND (reference sequence). V dropped 7 bases and J dropped 0 bases, with 15 bases sitting between them. There are 15 residues in the CDR3. CDR3 sequence: CASMALRRVNTEAFF. CDR3 in DNA: TGTGCCAGTATGGCCCTTCGAAGGGTGAACACTGAAGCTTTCTTT.

The chain is built from TRBV27 and TRBJ2-3; D is ambiguous. The CDR3 contains 14 residues. V shed 4 bases and J shed 2 bases, with 10 bases lying between them. CDR1 and CDR2 from the germline V gene are MNHEY and SMNVEV (reference sequence). The chain's CDR3 is CASSWQRLTDTQYF. The DNA for the CDR3 is TGTGCCAGCAGTTGGCAGCGCCTCACAGATACGCAGTATTTT.

The gene calls are TRBV6-6 and TRBJ2-7; TRBD1 matches at 9 bases. CDR3 length: 14 amino acids. CDR1 is MNHNY, CDR2 SVGAGI, per germline (reference sequence). The junction had 3 bases not matched to a gene; V was cut back by 4 bases and J by 2 bases. The CDR3 protein is CASSSWDRAYEQYF. The DNA of the CDR3 is TGTGCCAGCAGTTCCTGGGACAGGGCCTACGAGCAGTACTTC.

V gene TRBV6-1 combines with J gene TRBJ1-4; 7 nucleotides align to TRBD1. Looked up from germline, CDR1 is MNHNS and CDR2 is SASEGT. The V segment lost 4 bases and the J segment 5 bases; nucleotides outside the gene matches: 4. CDR3 length: 14 residues. As DNA, the CDR3 is TGTGCCAGCAGTGTCCCGGACAGGAATGAAAAACTGTTTTTT. Translating it yields CASSVPDRNEKLFF.

The chain employs TRBV7-9 and TRBJ1-4, with 10 bases fitting TRBD1. The CDR3 is made up of 16 amino acids. J was trimmed by 8 bases and V by 5 bases; bases with no gene match: 11. Germline V CDR1 and CDR2: SEHNR, FQNEAQ (reference sequence). The CDR3 DNA follows: TGTGCCAGCAGCCCCCGCAGGGGGACAGGGGACGAAAAACTGTTTTTT. This encodes CASSPRRGTGDEKLFF.

The chain joins TRBV5-4 to TRBJ2-1; possibly TRBD2 for D (6 bases). Between the trimmed V and J ends, which lost 1 base and 2 bases, there was a span of 10 bases. Germline assignment: CDR1 SGHNT and CDR2 YYREEE (reference sequence). The CDR3 consists of 15 residues. For the CDR3, the DNA is TGTGCCAGCAGCTTGTCAGGGAGGCCCTACAATGAGCAGTTCTTC. Translated, it gives CASSLSGRPYNEQFF.

The rearrangement links TRBV5-1 to TRBJ2-2, with 11 bases matching TRBD1. Germline V CDR1 and CDR2: SGHRS, YFSETQ. The CDR3 spans 15 residues. Trimming removed 5 bases from V and 6 bases from J; junction bases left unmatched: 6. The CDR3: CASSSGTGGSGELFF. The DNA of the CDR3 is TGCGCCAGCAGTTCCGGGACAGGGGGTTCCGGGGAGCTGTTTTTT. The variable domain in full, completed from reference TRBV5-1 and TRBJ2-2, reads KAGVTQTPRYLIKTRGQQVTLSCSPISGHRSVSWYQQTPGQGLQFLFEYFSETQRNKGNFPGRFSGRQFSNSRSEMNVSTLELGDSALYLCASSSGTGGSGELFFGEGSRLTVL.

The rearrangement joins TRBV5-1 to TRBJ1-6; a weak D match, TRBD1 (6 bases). The V and J ends lost 8 bases and 7 bases respectively, with 13 bases between them. The CDR3 covers 13 residues. In germline, CDR1 is SGHRS, CDR2 YFSETQ. Here the CDR3 DNA reads TGCGCCAGTTCACAGGGCCGAAATTCACCCCTCCACTTT. It translates to CASSQGRNSPLHF.

The chain recombines TRBV2 with TRBJ1-5; D might be TRBD1 (5 bases). This CDR3 spans 16 amino acids. Germline CDR1 reads SNHLY; CDR2 reads FYNNEI. Trimming pared 0 bases from V and 5 bases from J, leaving 14 bases between. The CDR3 loop is CASSEAAQDGDQPQHF. The CDR3 DNA is TGTGCCAGCAGTGAAGCGGCACAGGACGGTGATCAGCCCCAGCATTTT.

The V call is TRBV19, the J call TRBJ2-7, with a tentative D call TRBD2 (5 bases). With 3 bases removed from V and 2 bases from J, the gap between germline ends came to 14 bases. The CDR3 is made up of 15 amino acids. CDR1 and CDR2 from the germline V gene are LNHDA and SQIVND (reference sequence). The CDR3 reads CASSIGVSFPYEQYF. The CDR3 coding sequence is TGTGCCAGTAGTATCGGGGTTAGCTTCCCCTACGAGCAGTACTTC.